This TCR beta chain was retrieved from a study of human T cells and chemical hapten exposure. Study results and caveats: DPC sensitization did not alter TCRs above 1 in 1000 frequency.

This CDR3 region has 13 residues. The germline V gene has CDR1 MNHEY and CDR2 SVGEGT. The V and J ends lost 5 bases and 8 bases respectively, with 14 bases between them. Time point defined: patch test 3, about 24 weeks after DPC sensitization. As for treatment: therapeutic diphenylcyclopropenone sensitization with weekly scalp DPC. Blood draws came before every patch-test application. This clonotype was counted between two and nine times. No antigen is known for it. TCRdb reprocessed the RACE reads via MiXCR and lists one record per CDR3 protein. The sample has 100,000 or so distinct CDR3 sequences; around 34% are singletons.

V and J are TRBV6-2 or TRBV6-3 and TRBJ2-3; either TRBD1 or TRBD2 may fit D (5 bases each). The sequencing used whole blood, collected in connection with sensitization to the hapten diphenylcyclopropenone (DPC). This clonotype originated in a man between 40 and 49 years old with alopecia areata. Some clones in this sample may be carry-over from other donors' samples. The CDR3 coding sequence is TGTGCCAGCAGTCCGTCTAGGGACGGTACGCAGTATTTT. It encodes CASSPSRDGTQYF.